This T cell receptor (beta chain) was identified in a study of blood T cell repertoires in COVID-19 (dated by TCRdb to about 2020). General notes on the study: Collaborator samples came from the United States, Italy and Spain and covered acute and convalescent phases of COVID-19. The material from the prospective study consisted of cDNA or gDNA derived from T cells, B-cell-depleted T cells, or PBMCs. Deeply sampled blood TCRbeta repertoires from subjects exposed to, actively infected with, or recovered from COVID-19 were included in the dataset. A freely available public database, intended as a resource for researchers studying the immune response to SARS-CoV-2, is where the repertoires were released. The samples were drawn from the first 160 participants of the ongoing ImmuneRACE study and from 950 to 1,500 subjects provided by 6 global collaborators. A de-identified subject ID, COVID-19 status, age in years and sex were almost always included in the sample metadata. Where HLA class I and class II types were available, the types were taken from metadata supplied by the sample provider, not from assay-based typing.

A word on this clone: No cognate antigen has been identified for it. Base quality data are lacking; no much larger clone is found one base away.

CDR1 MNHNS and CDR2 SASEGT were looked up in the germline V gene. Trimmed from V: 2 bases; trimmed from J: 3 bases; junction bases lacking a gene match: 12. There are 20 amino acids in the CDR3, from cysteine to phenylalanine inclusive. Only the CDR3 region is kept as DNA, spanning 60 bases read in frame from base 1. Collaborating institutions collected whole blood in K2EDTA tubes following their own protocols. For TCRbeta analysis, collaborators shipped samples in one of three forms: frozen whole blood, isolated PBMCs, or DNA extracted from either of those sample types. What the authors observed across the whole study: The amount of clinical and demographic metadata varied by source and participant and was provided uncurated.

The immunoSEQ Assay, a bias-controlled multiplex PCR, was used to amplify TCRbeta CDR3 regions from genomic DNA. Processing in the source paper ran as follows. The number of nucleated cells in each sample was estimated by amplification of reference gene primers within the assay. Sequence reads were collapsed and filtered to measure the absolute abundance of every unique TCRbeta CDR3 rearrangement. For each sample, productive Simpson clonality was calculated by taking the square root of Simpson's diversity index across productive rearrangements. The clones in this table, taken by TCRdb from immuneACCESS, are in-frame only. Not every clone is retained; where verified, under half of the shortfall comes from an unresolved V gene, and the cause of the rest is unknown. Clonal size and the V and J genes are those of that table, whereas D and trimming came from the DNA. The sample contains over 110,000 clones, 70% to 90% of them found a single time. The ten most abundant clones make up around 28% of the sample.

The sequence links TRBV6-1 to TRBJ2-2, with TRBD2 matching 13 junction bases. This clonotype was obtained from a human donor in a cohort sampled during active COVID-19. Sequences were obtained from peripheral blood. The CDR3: CASSEMGGLAGDKYTGELFF. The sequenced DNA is TGTGCCAGCAGTGAAATGGGAGGACTAGCGGGGGACAAATACACCGGGGAGCTGTTTTTT.